These 20 T cell receptor beta chains originate from one sample sequenced in a study of PD-1 blockade in classical Hodgkin lymphoma. Time point given: cycle 4 day 1 (C4D1), after 6 weeks of nivolumab. Every single patient, without exception, relapsed after autologous stem cell transplantation, and brentuximab vedotin exposure varied. Clones were sequenced by immunoSEQ multiplex PCR, and TCRdb holds only the in-frame ones, with some missing. This sample has about 60,000 clones, with 85% to 95% found just once. The sequencing here drew on peripheral blood mononuclear cells (PBMCs), taken before the fourth cycle of nivolumab. All receptors come from a human donor with classical Hodgkin lymphoma.

The chain employs TRBV11-2 and TRBJ2-1; 7 bases align to TRBD2. V was clipped by 6 bases and J by 9 bases; unmatched bases: 8. Germline CDR1 is SGHAT and CDR2 is FQNNGV. The CDR3 loop spans 13 amino acids. CDR3 DNA: TGTGCCAGCAGGCTCCACGGGGGGAGTGAGCAGTTCTTC. Residues: CASRLHGGSEQFF. The full variable domain, with the rest looked up from reference TRBV11-2 and TRBJ2-1, is EAGVAQSPRYKIIEKRQSVAFWCNPISGHATLYWYQQILGQGPKLLIQFQNNGVVDDSQLPKDRFSAERLKGVDSTLKIQPAKLEDSAVYLCASRLHGGSEQFFGPGTRLTVL.

V is TRBV15 and J is TRBJ1-1; a weak D match, TRBD1 (5 bases). CDR1 is LNHNV, CDR2 YYDKDF, per germline (reference sequence). This CDR3 is built from 14 residues. V lost 6 bases and J 4 bases, leaving 15 bases between the germline ends. The chain's CDR3 is CATRSGDRLTEAFF. The CDR3 DNA reads TGTGCCACCAGAAGTGGAGACAGACTCACTGAAGCTTTCTTT. Full variable domain (remainder filled in from reference TRBV15 and TRBJ1-1): DAMVIQNPRYQVTQFGKPVTLSCSQTLNHNVMYWYQQKSSQAPKLLFHYYDKDFNNEADTPDNFQSRRPNTSFCFLDIRSPGLGDTAMYLCATRSGDRLTEAFFGQGTRLTVV.

This chain links TRBV28 with TRBJ2-7; the D is unclear. Germline V gene data show CDR1 as MDHEN and CDR2 as SYDVKM. V was clipped by 5 bases and J by 4 bases, with 12 bases between them. The CDR3 consists of 13 residues. In DNA form, the CDR3 reads TGTGCCAGCAGTCTGAGATCCCCGTACGAGCAGTACTTC. This encodes CASSLRSPYEQYF.

The V call is TRBV11-2, the J call TRBJ2-7; D is ambiguous. CDR1 is SGHAT, CDR2 FQNNGV, per germline. CDR3 length: 13 amino acids. With 1 base removed from V and 1 base from J, the gap between germline ends came to 5 bases. The CDR3 bases are TGTGCCAGCAGCTTAGGGGGATCCTACGAGCAGTACTTC. The encoded protein is CASSLGGSYEQYF.

The chain joins TRBV10-3 to TRBJ2-3; 10 nucleotides line up with TRBD2. The CDR3 is 15 amino acids. The V gene end was trimmed by 5 bases and the J gene end by 6 bases; junction bases not matched to a gene: 8. In germline, CDR1 is ENHRY, CDR2 SYGVKD. For the CDR3, the DNA is TGTGCCATCAGTAAGCGGGAGGGCCTCCGGGATACGCAGTATTTT. This codes for CAISKREGLRDTQYF.

This clone is a singleton in its sample. The rearrangement uses TRBV7-8 and TRBJ2-3, with 11 bases matching TRBD2. This CDR3 contains 15 residues. The V gene end was trimmed by 5 bases and the J gene end by 6 bases; junction bases not matched to a gene: 7. Germline CDR1 SGHVS, CDR2 FQNEAQ. The DNA for the CDR3 is TGTGCCAGCAGCGCCCGGACTAGCGGGCGGGATACGCAGTATTTT. As protein: CASSARTSGRDTQYF.

This chain joins TRBV27 and TRBJ1-1; D is perhaps TRBD1 (5 bases). This CDR3 contains 13 residues. CDR1 is MNHEY and CDR2 is SMNVEV in the germline V gene (reference sequence). The V end was cut by 5 bases, the J end by 4 bases, with 11 bases between. CDR3 in DNA: TGTGCCAGCAGTATCAGGGAGGGCACTGAAGCTTTCTTT. Its translation: CASSIREGTEAFF.

The J gene is TRBJ2-5, the V gene TRBV11-2; no clear D. The CDR3 sequence is 13 residues long. V lost 5 bases to trimming and J lost 3 bases, with 10 bases between them. Looked up from germline, CDR1 is SGHAT and CDR2 is FQNNGV. CDR3 residues: CASSAPTEETQYF. As DNA, the CDR3 is TGTGCCAGCAGCGCCCCTACAGAAGAGACCCAGTACTTC.

The rearrangement joins TRBV29-1 to TRBJ1-1; D not certain. Trimming took off 6 bases at V and 4 bases at J, with 9 bases between the two ends. The CDR3 runs to 11 residues. Germline CDR1 SQVTM, CDR2 ANQGSEA. CDR3 residues: CSVWEGTEAFF. The CDR3 region has the DNA TGCAGCGTCTGGGAGGGCACTGAAGCTTTCTTT. Full variable domain (outside the CDR3, taken from reference TRBV29-1 and TRBJ1-1): SAVISQKPSRDICQRGTSLTIQCQVDSQVTMMFWYRQQPGQSLTLIATANQGSEATYESGFVIDKFPISRPNLTFSTLTVSNMSPEDSSIYLCSVWEGTEAFFGQGTRLTVV.

This chain connects TRBV14 to TRBJ2-3; D gene unclear. CDR3 length: 14 amino acids. The germline V gene has CDR1 SGHDN and CDR2 FVKESK. V was pared by 0 bases and J by 0 bases, with 4 bases between. CDR3 nucleotides: TGTGCCAGCAGCCAAGAAACTAGCACAGATACGCAGTATTTT. The encoded protein is CASSQETSTDTQYF.

The V gene is TRBV27, the J gene TRBJ2-7, with TRBD1 matching 8 bases. Germline CDR1 reads MNHEY; CDR2 reads SMNVEV (reference sequence). V trimming: 5 bases; J trimming: 1 base; junction bases outside the gene matches: 4. This CDR3 has 14 residues. CDR3 residues: CASSRGTGSYEQYF. For the CDR3, the DNA is TGTGCCAGCAGTAGGGGGACAGGATCCTACGAGCAGTACTTC.

This CDR3 reads CASSLSWTSGGSSNEQFF. DNA of the CDR3: TGTGCCAGCAGCTTGTCATGGACTAGCGGGGGGTCAAGCAATGAGCAGTTCTTC. V usage is TRBV5-4 and J usage is TRBJ2-1; 14 bases agree with TRBD2. The CDR3 has 18 amino acids. The trim removed 1 base at V and 6 bases at J, leaving 9 bases unmatched. The V gene's germline CDR1 is SGHNT and CDR2 YYREEE (reference sequence).

The J gene is TRBJ1-2, the V gene TRBV28, with 10 bases matching TRBD1. The CDR3 length is 15 residues. Germline V CDR1 and CDR2: MDHEN, SYDVKM. Losses at the gene ends were 6 bases for V and 1 base for J; bases not matched to a gene: 5. CDR3 nucleotide sequence: TGTGCCAGCAGAGGCGGGACAGGGGTTAACTATGGCTACACCTTC. Encoded protein: CASRGGTGVNYGYTF.

This rearrangement joins TRBV27 to TRBJ2-3; the D gene could be TRBD1 or TRBD2 (6 bases each). Germline values: CDR1 MNHEY, CDR2 SMNVEV (reference sequence). The germline V and J ends were trimmed by 0 bases and 2 bases, with 12 bases remaining between them. The CDR3 consists of 16 residues. The DNA for the CDR3 is TGTGCCAGCAGTTTATCGACCACGGGGGCCACAGATACGCAGTATTTT. Translating gives CASSLSTTGATDTQYF.

This chain links TRBV28 with TRBJ1-1; 10 bases match TRBD1. J lost 8 bases, V lost 2 bases, and 8 bases had no gene match. Germline V gives CDR1 MDHEN, CDR2 SYDVKM. The CDR3 consists of 15 residues. CDR3 region: CASSLGGQGRTEAFF. The CDR3 region has the DNA TGTGCCAGCAGTTTAGGGGGACAGGGGCGGACGGAAGCTTTCTTT.

This chain links TRBV5-4 with TRBJ2-5, with D tentatively TRBD1 (6 bases). The CDR3 runs to 13 residues. Germline CDR1 reads SGHNT; CDR2 reads YYREEE (reference sequence). Between the trimmed V and J ends, which lost 2 bases and 1 base, there was a span of 6 bases. In DNA, the CDR3 is TGTGCCAGCAGCTTAGGGGGCCAAGAGACCCAGTACTTC. It translates to CASSLGGQETQYF.

The chain employs TRBV5-5 and TRBJ2-5; 7 nucleotides match TRBD1. CDR1 is SGHKS and CDR2 is YYEKEE in the germline V gene (reference sequence). J lost 4 bases, V lost 0 bases, and 12 bases had no gene match. The CDR3 has 17 residues. This CDR3 is CASSLGNDREIRETQYF. Here the CDR3 DNA reads TGTGCCAGCAGCTTGGGTAACGACAGGGAAATTCGAGAGACCCAGTACTTC.

This rearrangement joins TRBV28 to TRBJ2-3; D may match TRBD1 or TRBD2 (6 bases each). Trimming took off 8 bases at V and 2 bases at J, with 14 bases between the two ends. In germline, CDR1 is MDHEN, CDR2 SYDVKM. The CDR3 covers 14 residues. CDR3 in DNA: TGTGCCAGCCGCGACGGGGGCCACACAGATACGCAGTATTTT. Translation: CASRDGGHTDTQYF. The whole variable domain, filled in from reference TRBV28 and TRBJ2-3, reads DVKVTQSSRYLVKRTGEKVFLECVQDMDHENMFWYRQDPGLGLRLIYFSYDVKMKEKGDIPEGYSVSREKKERFSLILESASTNQTSMYLCASRDGGHTDTQYFGPGTRLTVL.

The chain couples TRBV19 to TRBJ2-4, with D hard to call. Germline CDR1 reads LNHDA; CDR2 reads SQIVND (reference sequence). Trimming removed 4 bases at V and 0 bases at J, with 7 bases between. The CDR3 totals 14 residues. The CDR3 DNA follows: TGTGCCAGTAGTACGGGCCAAGCCAAAAACATTCAGTACTTC. It yields the protein CASSTGQAKNIQYF.

The chain joins TRBV6-1 to TRBJ1-1, with 7 positions matching TRBD1. CDR1 and CDR2 from the germline V gene are MNHNS and SASEGT. This CDR3 has 15 residues. The V gene end was trimmed by 2 bases and the J gene end by 0 bases; junction bases not matched to a gene: 3. Here the CDR3 DNA reads TGTGCCAGCAGTGAATCAGACAGGGTGAACACTGAAGCTTTCTTT. Encoded protein: CASSESDRVNTEAFF.